The sequence of this T cell receptor beta chain was determined in a study of identifying expanded T cells in peripheral blood. The CDR3 extends over 15 amino acids. V was clipped by 10 bases and J by 5 bases, with 21 bases between them. The germline V gene encodes CDR1 PRHDT and CDR2 FYEKMQ (reference sequence). Sequencing was performed with immunoSEQ multiplex PCR; in TCRdb, only in-frame clones are kept and a portion is missing. The sample records some 75,000 clones, about nine tenths being singletons. Sample: blood. The receptor comes from a person between 18 and 70 years old in good health. The V gene is TRBV13, the J gene TRBJ2-4; D is ambiguous. CDR3 residues: CATRSRTTSENIQYF. The CDR3 DNA follows: TGTGCCACCAGATCTAGAACTACCAGCGAAAACATTCAGTACTTC.